Listed here are 8 T cell receptor beta chains from one sample, sequenced in a study of OX40 agonist ivuxolimab in advanced cancers. Sequenced by immunoSEQ multiplex PCR; TCRdb stores in-frame clones only, minus some. Of tens of thousands of clones in the sample, 65% to 90% were seen once. Sample: CD4+ or CD8+ T cells sorted from blood, taken in a trial of the OX40 agonist ivuxolimab. These receptors came from an adult with an advanced solid tumor such as melanoma, head and neck, liver or kidney cancer.

The genes are TRBV7-2 and TRBJ2-3; 13 bases align to TRBD2. CDR3 length: 18 amino acids. With 1 base clipped from V and 0 bases from J, the junction kept 4 bases outside the gene matches. Germline V CDR1 and CDR2: SGHTA, FQGNSA. CDR3 residues: CASSLVGTSGASTDTQYF. CDR3 DNA sequence: TGTGCCAGCAGCTTAGTTGGGACTAGCGGGGCGAGCACAGATACGCAGTATTTT.

As concerns this clone: Distinct nucleotide sequences in the sample also encode this CDR3. V is TRBV11-2 and J is TRBJ1-1; unclear D gene. CDR3 length: 12 amino acids. Germline-derived CDR1 and CDR2 are SGHAT and FQNNGV. The V gene lost 3 bases and the J gene lost 3 bases, with 5 bases spanning the gap. The CDR3 region has the DNA TGTGCCAGCAGCTTTCGGGACACTGAAGCTTTCTTT. This sequence encodes CASSFRDTEAFF.

This chain joins TRBV2 and TRBJ2-2; D remains unclear. CDR3 size: 13 residues. Trimming shortened V by 4 bases and J by 6 bases, and 9 bases separated the two germline ends. The germline V gene encodes CDR1 SNHLY and CDR2 FYNNEI. The CDR3 DNA reads as TGTGCCAGCAGTGCTTTGGTATCCGGGGAGCTGTTTTTT. This codes for CASSALVSGELFF. Based on the CDR3 plus reference TRBV2 and TRBJ2-2, the full variable domain is EPEVTQTPSHQVTQMGQEVILRCVPISNHLYFYWYRQILGQKVEFLVSFYNNEISEKSEIFDDQFSVERPDGSNFTLKIRSTKLEDSAMYFCASSALVSGELFFGEGSRLTVL.

The chain joins TRBV6-1 to TRBJ2-1; 12 bases fit TRBD1. V shed 2 bases and J 7 bases; nucleotides not matched to a gene: 9. This CDR3 spans 17 amino acids. Germline values: CDR1 MNHNS, CDR2 SASEGT. CDR3 loop: CASSEIWGQGAWNEQFF. DNA for the CDR3: TGTGCCAGCAGTGAAATCTGGGGACAGGGGGCTTGGAATGAGCAGTTCTTC.

This clone was counted a few times. The same CDR3 can be traced to other DNA sequences in this sample. The chain uses TRBV29-1 and TRBJ1-1, with TRBD1 identical over 9 bases. The CDR3 has 11 residues. V lost 7 bases and J lost 4; bases outside the gene matches: 1. Germline V lookup: CDR1 SQVTM, CDR2 ANQGSEA. CDR3 region: CSGGQGTEAFF. The CDR3 region has the DNA TGCAGCGGGGGACAGGGCACTGAAGCTTTCTTT.

The gene calls are TRBV5-1 and TRBJ1-1, with unresolved D. Per the germline V gene, CDR1 is SGHRS and CDR2 is YFSETQ. V lost 3 bases to trimming and J lost 8 bases, with 8 bases between them. The length of the CDR3 is 11 residues. The CDR3 bases are TGCGCCAGCAGCTCGGACCAAGAAGCTTTCTTT. Residues: CASSSDQEAFF. The full variable domain, completed using reference TRBV5-1 and TRBJ1-1, is KAGVTQTPRYLIKTRGQQVTLSCSPISGHRSVSWYQQTPGQGLQFLFEYFSETQRNKGNFPGRFSGRQFSNSRSEMNVSTLELGDSALYLCASSSDQEAFFGQGTRLTVV.

V is TRBV11-2 and J is TRBJ1-3; TRBD1 matches 7 bases. The germline V gene encodes CDR1 SGHAT and CDR2 FQNNGV. CDR3 size: 15 residues. After removal of 2 bases from V and 3 bases from J, the junction contained 4 bases not matched to a gene. CDR3: CASSLHRGLGNTIYF. The CDR3, as DNA: TGTGCCAGCAGCTTACACAGGGGCCTTGGAAACACCATATATTTT.

The chain is built from TRBV4-2 and TRBJ1-1; 10 bases map to TRBD1. The length of the CDR3 is 14 residues. V was clipped by 3 bases and J by 5 bases; unmatched bases: 3. CDR1 is LGHNA and CDR2 is YNFKEQ in the germline V gene. The CDR3 sequence: CASSQGQGMTEAFF. In DNA form, the CDR3 reads TGTGCCAGCAGCCAGGGACAGGGGATGACTGAAGCTTTCTTT.